This T cell receptor beta chain was sequenced in a study of graft-versus-host responses after intestinal transplantation. Study-wide points: GvH clones were found in recipient marrow; some appeared first in ileum or blood. Researchers found peak circulating GvH clone levels linked to early post-transplant HvG declines. Some patients had graft-donor T cell macrochimerism, and their allografts showed high graft-versus-host to host-versus-graft clonal ratios.

As to this clone: Its antigen is undetermined. At one of its ends the junction is not consistent with the germline gene, which may arise from a read error.

Some clones are missing from TCRdb's copy, which holds only in-frame ones; the method was immunoSEQ multiplex PCR. The table includes roughly 100,000 clones, 80% to 95% detected once. The CDR3 is made up of 18 amino acids. Per germline, CDR1 SSHAT and CDR2 FNYEAQ (reference sequence). The chain recombines TRBV7-7 with TRBJ2-3, with a tentative D call TRBD2 (6 bases). The starting material was unstimulated CD8+ T cells sorted from spleen or lymph node cells, obtained before transplant. This TCR was sampled from a human donor who was the organ donor for an intestinal transplant. The CDR3 is CASSSSHRDWIDTDTQYF. DNA of the CDR3: TGTGCTAGCAGCTCATCCCACCGGGACTGGATCGACACAGATACGCAGTATTTT.